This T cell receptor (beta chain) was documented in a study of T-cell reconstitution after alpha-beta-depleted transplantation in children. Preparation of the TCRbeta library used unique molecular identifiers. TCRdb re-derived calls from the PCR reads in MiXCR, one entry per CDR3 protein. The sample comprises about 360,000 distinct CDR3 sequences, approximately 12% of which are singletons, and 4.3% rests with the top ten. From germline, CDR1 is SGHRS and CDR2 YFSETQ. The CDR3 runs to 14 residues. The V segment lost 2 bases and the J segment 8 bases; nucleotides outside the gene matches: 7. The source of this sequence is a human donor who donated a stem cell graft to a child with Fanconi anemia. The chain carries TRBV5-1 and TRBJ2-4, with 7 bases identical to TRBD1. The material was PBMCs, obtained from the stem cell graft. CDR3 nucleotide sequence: TGCGCCAGCAGCTTAGAGGGGGCGCAGGACATTCAGTACTTC. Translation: CASSLEGAQDIQYF.